The rows below give T cell receptor beta chains drawn from one sample of a study of T cells in Graves' hyperthyroidism and ophthalmopathy. TCRdb reanalysed the multiplex PCR reads using MiXCR and keeps one entry per CDR3 protein. The sample records hundreds of thousands of distinct CDR3 sequences, 15% to 18% being singletons. Material for sequencing was blood. The receptors come from a young woman with Graves' hyperthyroidism. Each CDR3 is given with its conserved first and last residue. Expanded clones are given a class, and other clones once, few, many or no size at all.

clone size,J gene,V gene,CDR3 protein
few,TRBJ1-6,TRBV20-1,CSARASGTGISPLHF
many,TRBJ1-1,TRBV12-5,CASGWGLGDTEAFF
.,TRBJ1-1,TRBV4-2,CASSQDMVGIEAFF
many,TRBJ1-1,TRBV7-3,CASSSTGSTEAFF
few,TRBJ2-2,TRBV12-3/TRBV12-4,CASSRRGAGTGELFF
.,TRBJ2-1,TRBV10-1,CASSEPSAGNNEQFF
many,TRBJ2-7,TRBV7-6,CASSPKGELAGWDEQYF
many,TRBJ2-5,TRBV20-1,CSAAKRDRVWETQYF
many,TRBJ2-2,TRBV11-2,CASSPVYGTNTGELFF
few,TRBJ2-1,TRBV24-1,CATSGDPYNEQFF
many,TRBJ2-1,TRBV6-6,CASSYGVERANNEQFF
.,TRBJ2-2,TRBV9,CASSEWSSGGTGELFF
many,TRBJ2-1,TRBV7-8,CASSSSGRDYNEQFF
.,TRBJ2-1,TRBV9,CASSVEGGGEQFF
many,TRBJ1-5,TRBV12-3/TRBV12-4,CASSLDGQTRNQPQHF
many,TRBJ2-7,TRBV7-9,CASSPLNYEQYF
.,TRBJ2-5,TRBV24-1,CATSDWRGDQETQYF
few,TRBJ1-1,TRBV4-3,CASSREMTANTEAFF
.,TRBJ2-1,TRBV29-1,CSLRGLAGGGGEQFF
.,TRBJ1-2,TRBV12-3/TRBV12-4,CASSLGVRGEFAYGYTF
few,TRBJ2-7,TRBV7-9,CASSPQWGPEQYF
.,TRBJ1-6,TRBV15,CATSRPPFGVWNSPLHF
few,TRBJ1-1,TRBV9,CASTPGLNTEAFF
many,TRBJ2-1,TRBV11-2,CASSTRSGSSNEQFF
many,TRBJ2-7,TRBV6-5,CASSYSILSSEQYF
few,TRBJ1-1,TRBV12-3/TRBV12-4,CASSRGTGGAEAFF
many,TRBJ1-3,TRBV2,CASSEDRGRRNTIYF
.,TRBJ1-1,TRBV20-1,CRVGGVTEAFF
many,TRBJ1-1,TRBV28,CASRGGTEDEGTEAFF
few,TRBJ2-1,TRBV5-1,CASQLAGKDEQFF
few,TRBJ1-6,TRBV20-1,CGTGQGTSYNSPLHF
many,TRBJ2-2,TRBV20-1,CSASGLAGPANTGELFF
once,TRBJ2-3,TRBV19,CASKMGSIDTQYF
.,TRBJ2-1,TRBV4-2,CASSQTTGTRNNEQFF
many,TRBJ2-1,TRBV27,CASSLSVLREENEQFF
many,TRBJ2-5,TRBV7-2,CASSPISGSLQETQYF
few,TRBJ2-3,TRBV6-6,CASSYSPGGSGVADTQYF
.,TRBJ2-2,TRBV7-3,CASSRSSGANTGELFF
few,TRBJ2-5,TRBV18,CASSPKLAGAYQETQYF
.,TRBJ2-7,TRBV20-1,CSASFGLAGDEQYF
few,TRBJ2-5,TRBV4-1,CASSQGRGGGRTQYF
.,TRBJ1-2,TRBV24-1,CATSDVADNYGYTF
many,TRBJ2-1,TRBV28,CASRGGLAGGSSYNEQFF
many,TRBJ2-7,TRBV6-1,CASRGDPLGQGIDEQYF
.,TRBJ1-1,TRBV3-1,CASSETGVMNTEAFF
.,TRBJ2-1,TRBV24-1,CATSDLSTSGTDEQFF
many,TRBJ2-7,TRBV11-2,CASSLDRAQGGFIEQYF
.,TRBJ1-3,TRBV7-3,CASSPGPSAGNTIYF
.,TRBJ1-4,TRBV9,CASSIGQANNEKLFF
.,TRBJ2-2,TRBV20-1,CSARLAATGELFF
.,TRBJ2-7,TRBV25-1,CASSGGPEQYF
few,TRBJ2-1,TRBV15,CATSRDRSAGGSYNEQFF
few,TRBJ1-5,TRBV19,CASSIDRTGHSNQPQHF